The entry that follows covers one T cell receptor beta chain sequence. The CDR3 runs to 15 residues. From germline, CDR1 is SEHNR and CDR2 FQNEAQ (reference sequence). The V gene end was trimmed by 1 base and the J gene end by 6 bases; junction bases not matched to a gene: 7. These data belong to a study of shared clonotypes between healthy human individuals. Study at large: A donor's plate count was three for CD4 naive and three for CD4 memory; CD8 naive had two and CD8 memory one.

Produced via immunoSEQ multiplex PCR; TCRdb's table is partial and in-frame only. This repertoire shows hundreds of thousands of clones, about 74% found once; its top ten account for 1.5% to 2%. Sequences were obtained from memory CD4+ T cells sorted from blood. Subset denoted: CD45RA-negative fraction. J is TRBJ1-1 and V is TRBV7-9; 8 bases align to TRBD1. This receptor was obtained from a woman aged 25 to 39 in good health. The CDR3 here is CASSLGGQVRPEAFF. Written as DNA, the CDR3 is TGTGCCAGCAGCTTAGGGGGACAGGTAAGGCCTGAAGCTTTCTTT.